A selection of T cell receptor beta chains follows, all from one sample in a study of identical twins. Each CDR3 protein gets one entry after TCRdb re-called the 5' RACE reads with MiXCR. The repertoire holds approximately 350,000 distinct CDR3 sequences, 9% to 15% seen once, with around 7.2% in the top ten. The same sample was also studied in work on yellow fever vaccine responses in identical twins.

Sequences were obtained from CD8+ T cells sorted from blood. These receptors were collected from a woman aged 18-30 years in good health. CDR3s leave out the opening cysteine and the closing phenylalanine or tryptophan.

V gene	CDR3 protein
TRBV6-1	ASTSGTGNHEQY
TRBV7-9	ASSSADRGHYEQY
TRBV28	ASSFRIWANVLT
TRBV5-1	ASSLDPSTSGSLDTQY
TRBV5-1	ASSLGGQVGFETQY
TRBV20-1	SARYPSGRVYEQY
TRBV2	ASIGWPSGTNTGELF
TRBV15	ATIPREGAWNEQY
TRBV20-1	SARDGSNYGYT
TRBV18	ASSPPTESYGYT
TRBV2	ASTGVGQETQY
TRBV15	ATSRGVQSSYNEQF
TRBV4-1	ASSQNSGGAYNEQF
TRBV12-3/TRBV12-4	ASSPLAGGIYEQY
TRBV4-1	ASSQEGGGRGNEQY
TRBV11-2	ASSTRRGSTDTQY
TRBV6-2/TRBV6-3	ASRAGNTEAF
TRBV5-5	ASSTRLALTDTQY
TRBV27	ASSSNLYNEQF
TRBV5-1	ASSESGTGVEQF
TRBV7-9	ASSSGLAEEQY
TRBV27	ASSLAGVNEQF